This TCR beta chain derives from a study of graft-versus-host responses after intestinal transplantation. At the level of the study: Every recipient underwent anti-thymocyte globulin induction, then tacrolimus and steroids for three to four years.

Comments on this clone: What it binds is not known.

Regarding the study as a whole: Recipient marrow contained GvH clones, some of which appeared first in ileum or blood. Early post-transplant HvG declines tracked with peak circulating GvH clone levels.

Clones were read by immunoSEQ multiplex PCR, and TCRdb kept only the in-frame ones, dropping some. The table records about 51,000 clones, about 89% of them present only once. The CDR3 runs to 15 residues. Germline lookup yields CDR1 SGHKS and CDR2 YYEKEE (reference sequence). V was clipped by 4 bases and J by 4 bases, with 17 bases between them. The chain employs TRBV5-5 and TRBJ2-5; possibly TRBD1 for D (5 bases). This TCR was recovered from a human donor who was the organ donor for an intestinal transplant. The source was unstimulated CD4+ T cells sorted from spleen or lymph node cells, collected before transplant. The CDR3 reads CASSTDTWRLETQYF. DNA of the CDR3: TGTGCCAGCAGCACGGACACCTGGCGGTTAGAGACCCAGTACTTC.